The 23 T cell receptor beta chains given below trace back to one sample, sequenced in a study of cytomegalovirus exposure and HLA in healthy donors. In the PCR, 60 Vbeta and 13 Jbeta primers were used. The data were produced by immunoSEQ multiplex PCR, yet TCRdb's version contains in-frame clones alone and is incomplete. The sample contains some 90,000 clones, roughly 80% of which appear only once. The sequencing sample was made of PBMCs. The origin of the receptors is a man aged 50 to 60 in good health and CMV-seropositive.

This clone has only a few counts. The chain joins TRBV18 to TRBJ1-1, with 7 bases lining up with TRBD1. The CDR3 sequence is 15 residues long. Per the germline V gene, CDR1 is KGHSH and CDR2 is LQKENI. Losses at the gene ends were 6 bases for V and 1 base for J; bases not matched to a gene: 8. CDR3 sequence (DNA): TGTGCCAGCTCCCTCGACAGGGCAAGGAACACTGAAGCTTTCTTT. The encoded protein is CASSLDRARNTEAFF.

The chain joins TRBV27 to TRBJ1-1; 7 positions agree with TRBD1. Trimming at V came to 5 bases and at J to 3 bases, leaving 6 bases not matched to a gene. Germline CDR1 MNHEY, CDR2 SMNVEV (reference sequence). The CDR3 loop spans 14 amino acids. The CDR3 nucleotides read TGTGCCAGCAGTCTTACAGGGGATGACACTGAAGCTTTCTTT. Its translation: CASSLTGDDTEAFF.

The chain uses TRBV7-3 and TRBJ2-2, with 7 bases identical to TRBD2. The CDR3 length is 16 residues. With 4 bases clipped from V and 0 bases from J, the junction kept 5 bases outside the gene matches. The germline V gene has CDR1 SGHTA and CDR2 FQGTGA. CDR3 sequence (DNA): TGTGCCAGCAGCTCTCTGGCGGGAGCGAACACCGGGGAGCTGTTTTTT. Protein product: CASSSLAGANTGELFF. Full variable domain (rest looked up from reference TRBV7-3 and TRBJ2-2): GAGVSQTPSNKVTEKGKYVELRCDPISGHTALYWYRQSLGQGPEFLIYFQGTGAADDSGLPNDRFFAVRPEGSVSTLKIQRTERGDSAVYLCASSSLAGANTGELFFGEGSRLTVL.

The chain couples TRBV27 to TRBJ1-2; 7 bases align to TRBD1. The CDR3 sequence is 12 residues long. Germline trimming cut 6 bases from V and 8 bases from J; bases unmatched to any gene: 6. Looked up from germline, CDR1 is MNHEY and CDR2 is SMNVEV (reference sequence). CDR3 in amino acids: CASSPGGWGYTF. The CDR3 coding sequence is TGTGCCAGCAGCCCAGGGGGTTGGGGCTACACCTTC.

This chain connects TRBV2 to TRBJ2-2; D is unresolved. The CDR3 is 15 residues long. V lost 2 bases to trimming and J lost 0 bases, with 7 bases between them. CDR1 SNHLY and CDR2 FYNNEI come from the germline V gene. The CDR3 DNA reads as TGTGCCAGCAGTGAACTCGCGTCGAACACCGGGGAGCTGTTTTTT. It specifies CASSELASNTGELFF.

This clone showed up just a few times. V and J are TRBV9 and TRBJ2-1, with 9 bases lining up with TRBD1. The CDR3 loop spans 16 amino acids. J lost 9 bases, V lost 3 bases, and 13 bases had no gene match. The germline gives CDR1 SGDLS, CDR2 YYNGEE. In nucleotides, the CDR3 is TGTGCCAGCAGCGCTAAACAGGGGGCCTCTACTGGTGAGCAGTTCTTC. This encodes CASSAKQGASTGEQFF.

This clone was counted a single time. The germline gene is not matched at one end of the junction; a read error may be the cause. The V gene is TRBV30, the J gene TRBJ2-2, with D maybe TRBD2 (5 bases). Germline V gene data show CDR1 as GTSNPN and CDR2 as SVGIG (reference sequence). The CDR3 is 16 residues long. This CDR3 reads CARSVLALTDAGELFF. The DNA of the CDR3 is TGTGCCCGGAGTGTCTTAGCGCTCACGGACGCCGGGGAGCTGTTTTTT.

The V gene is TRBV5-4, the J gene TRBJ2-2; 9 bases line up with TRBD1. Germline values: CDR1 SGHNT, CDR2 YYREEE (reference sequence). The CDR3 spans 16 residues. J lost 3 bases, V lost 3 bases, and 6 bases had no gene match. CDR3 coding DNA: TGTGCCAGCAGCTCCCTCACAGGGGGCGACACCGGGGAGCTGTTTTTT. Its protein is CASSSLTGGDTGELFF.

This clone was counted between two and nine times. The junction does not match germline at one end; this may be a read error. The gene calls are TRBV4-3 and TRBJ2-6, with 10 bases that match TRBD1. Germline CDR1 is LGHNA and CDR2 is YSLEER. The CDR3 is made up of 17 amino acids. The DNA of the CDR3 is TGCGCCAGCAGCCAAGGGACAGGGGGTTCTGGGGCCAACGGCCTGACTTTC. Its protein product is CASSQGTGGSGANGLTF.

This clone was seen only a few times. V is TRBV4-2 and J is TRBJ2-1, with a weak D call TRBD1 (6 bases). V was shortened by 0 bases and J by 11 bases, with 11 bases between the two germline ends. This CDR3 spans 13 amino acids. CDR1 LGHNA and CDR2 YNFKEQ come from the germline V gene. CDR3 loop: CASSQDLTGKQFF. The CDR3 nucleotides read TGTGCCAGCAGCCAAGATCTAACAGGGAAGCAGTTCTTC.

Of note for this clone: Relative to the germline gene, one junction end is altered; a read error may explain this. The chain uses TRBV4-3 and TRBJ2-1; 7 bases agree with TRBD2. This CDR3 is built from 14 residues. Per the germline V gene, CDR1 is LGHNA and CDR2 is YSLEER. The CDR3 reads CASSQVAGETEEFF. CDR3 bases: TGCGCCAGCAGCCAAGTTGCGGGGGAGACTGAGGAGTTCTTC.

The V gene is TRBV14, the J gene TRBJ2-1; the D gene is possibly TRBD2 (6 bases). The length of the CDR3 is 14 residues. Germline loops: CDR1 SGHDN, CDR2 FVKESK. The V gene lost 0 bases and the J gene lost 3 bases, with 6 bases spanning the gap. CDR3: CASSQEGLYNEQFF. CDR3 in DNA: TGTGCCAGCAGCCAAGAGGGACTCTACAATGAGCAGTTCTTC.

The rearrangement joins TRBV13 to TRBJ1-4; no clear D gene. This CDR3 contains 16 residues. Germline V gene lookup returns CDR1 PRHDT and CDR2 FYEKMQ (reference sequence). V gave up 4 bases and J gave up 3 bases, with 15 bases separating them. The CDR3 spells CASSSPQDKSNEKLFF. The CDR3 coding sequence is TGTGCCAGCAGCTCCCCTCAAGACAAGTCTAATGAAAAACTGTTTTTT.

The J gene is TRBJ2-7, the V gene TRBV30, with D maybe TRBD1 (7 bases). The CDR3 loop spans 13 amino acids. Looked up from germline, CDR1 is GTSNPN and CDR2 is SVGIG (reference sequence). V was shortened by 2 bases and J by 9 bases, with 17 bases between the two germline ends. The CDR3, as DNA: TGTGCCTGGAGTCGCGGGACAGACCAGTGGCAGTACTTC. Translation: CAWSRGTDQWQYF.

V is TRBV6-4 and J is TRBJ1-4; no clear D gene. The germline gives CDR1 MRHNA, CDR2 SNTAGT. The CDR3 spans 13 residues. V lost 6 bases to trimming and J lost 1 base, with 6 bases between them. CDR3 region: CASSPLTNEKLFF. CDR3 coding DNA: TGTGCCAGCAGCCCTTTAACTAATGAAAAACTGTTTTTT.

The DNA for the CDR3 is TGTGCCAGCAGCTCAACTAGCGGGGACGAGCAGTACTTC. Translated, it gives CASSSTSGDEQYF. V usage is TRBV7-2 and J usage is TRBJ2-7; 10 bases are shared with TRBD2. The CDR3 totals 13 residues. Germline V gene sequence: CDR1 SGHTA, CDR2 FQGNSA. J gave up 5 bases and V 4 bases, and 2 bases lay outside the gene matches.

This clone was observed once. The chain recombines TRBV7-6 with TRBJ2-5; 9 bases are shared with TRBD2. With 4 bases clipped from V and 4 bases from J, the junction kept 16 bases outside the gene matches. This CDR3 is built from 18 residues. Germline loops: CDR1 SGHVS, CDR2 FNYEAQ. The CDR3 DNA sequence: TGTGCCAGCAGCTCCCGGTCCGCTAGCGGGAAAGTTGGAGAGACCCAGTACTTC. This gives the protein CASSSRSASGKVGETQYF.

The chain is built from TRBV5-4 and TRBJ2-5; weak D call: TRBD2 (5 bases). The germline V and J ends were trimmed by 4 bases and 7 bases, with 14 bases remaining between them. Germline lookup yields CDR1 SGHNT and CDR2 YYREEE (reference sequence). CDR3 length: 13 residues. The CDR3 coding sequence is TGTGCCAGCAGCCCGGACTGGCTGGGGACCCAGTACTTC. Its protein is CASSPDWLGTQYF.

V is TRBV6-5 and J is TRBJ1-1; no firm D call. Trimming removed 6 bases at V and 2 bases at J, with 13 bases between. Germline CDR1 is MNHEY and CDR2 is SVGAGI. The CDR3 length is 14 residues. In nucleotides, the CDR3 is TGTGCCAGCAGACAACTTAGGAGAAACACTGAAGCTTTCTTT. Protein sequence: CASRQLRRNTEAFF.

The gene calls are TRBV18 and TRBJ1-1; unclear D gene. V was pared by 5 bases and J by 1 base, with 11 bases between. Germline V gives CDR1 KGHSH, CDR2 LQKENI. This CDR3 is built from 14 residues. CDR3: CASSFSETNTEAFF. The CDR3 bases are TGTGCCAGCTCATTCTCGGAGACGAACACTGAAGCTTTCTTT.

The chain carries TRBV18 and TRBJ2-7; TRBD1 might be the D (6 bases). Germline V gene data show CDR1 as KGHSH and CDR2 as LQKENI. The V end was cut by 2 bases, the J end by 4 bases, with 9 bases between. The CDR3 runs to 13 residues. The CDR3 bases are TGTGCCAGCTCACCAGGGGGCGGGTACGAGCAGTACTTC. This sequence encodes CASSPGGGYEQYF.

This clone turned up a few times. V is TRBV13 and J is TRBJ2-2; 11 positions match TRBD2. The CDR3 runs to 15 residues. Germline CDR1 and CDR2: PRHDT and FYEKMQ (reference sequence). V was pared by 4 bases and J by 7 bases, with 5 bases of the junction left unmatched. The CDR3 is CASSSGLADRGELFF. In DNA, the CDR3 is TGTGCCAGCAGCTCGGGACTAGCGGATCGCGGGGAGCTGTTTTTT.

This chain links TRBV12-5 with TRBJ2-1; TRBD2 aligns across 10 bases. The CDR3 is 16 residues long. Germline V gives CDR1 LGHNT, CDR2 FRNRAP. V shed 3 bases and J 8 bases; nucleotides not matched to a gene: 10. In DNA form, the CDR3 reads TGTGCTAGTGGTTTAGGCCCGGGACTAGCGTCAGATGAGCAGTTCTTC. It specifies CASGLGPGLASDEQFF.